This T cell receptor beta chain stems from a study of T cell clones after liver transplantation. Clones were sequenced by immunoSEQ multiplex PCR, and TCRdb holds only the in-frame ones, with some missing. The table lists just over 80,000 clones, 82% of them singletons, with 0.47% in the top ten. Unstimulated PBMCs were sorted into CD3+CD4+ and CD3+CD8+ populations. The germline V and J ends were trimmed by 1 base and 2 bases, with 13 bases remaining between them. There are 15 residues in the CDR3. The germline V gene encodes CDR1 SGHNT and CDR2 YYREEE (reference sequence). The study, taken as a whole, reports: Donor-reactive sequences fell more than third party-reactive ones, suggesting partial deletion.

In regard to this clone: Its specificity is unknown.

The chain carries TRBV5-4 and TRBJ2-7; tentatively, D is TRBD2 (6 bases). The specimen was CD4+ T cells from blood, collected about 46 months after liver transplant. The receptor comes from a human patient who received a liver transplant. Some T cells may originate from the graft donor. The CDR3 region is CASSLYSGGTYEQYF. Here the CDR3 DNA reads TGTGCCAGCAGCTTGTATAGCGGAGGAACCTACGAGCAGTACTTC.